Listed below are T cell receptor beta chains from one sample, sequenced in a study of Graves' ophthalmopathy and Graves' hyperthyroidism. TCRdb recomputed calls from the multiplex PCR reads with MiXCR, one row per CDR3 protein. The table includes 350,000 to 400,000 distinct CDR3 sequences, 15% detected once. Sample: peripheral blood. These TCRs come from a woman aged 18-30 years with stable Graves' hyperthyroidism. Both conserved end residues are part of each CDR3. Each record gives: V gene, CDR3 length, J gene, D gene, clone size, CDR3 DNA, CDR3 protein. A D gene is named only where the DNA matches it firmly. Where a row states a size, it is once, few, many or the class of an expanded clone; other rows omit it.

TRBV14	15	TRBJ1-2	NA	few	TGTGCCAGCAGCCAAGTATTGGGCAGGGTCGGTGGCTACACCTTC	CASSQVLGRVGGYTF
TRBV20-1	14	TRBJ1-1	TRBD1	many	TGCAGTGCTAGTGGGACAGGCTCTAACACTGAAACTTTCTTT	CSASGTGSNTETFF
TRBV11-2	14	TRBJ2-7	NA	NA	TGTGCCAGCACCTTAGACTCTCCGGCAGGCGAGCAGTACTTC	CASTLDSPAGEQYF
TRBV12-3/TRBV12-4	12	TRBJ2-5	NA	many	TGTGCCAGCAGTCCGGGGCCAGAGACCCAGTACTTC	CASSPGPETQYF
TRBV20-1	15	TRBJ2-7	TRBD2	many	TGCAGTGCTAAAGAGCGGGGGGCTCCCTCCTACGAGCAGTACTTC	CSAKERGAPSYEQYF
TRBV5-1	13	TRBJ2-7	TRBD1	few	TGCGCCAGCAGAATAACAGGGGGGTACGAGCAGTACTTC	CASRITGGYEQYF
TRBV20-1	13	TRBJ2-7	NA	many	TGCAGTGCCCGCCGGGGACAACCGTACGAGCAGTACTTC	CSARRGQPYEQYF
TRBV15	14	TRBJ2-7	NA	many	TGTGCCACCAGCTGGGCAGGAACCACCTACGAGCAGTACTTC	CATSWAGTTYEQYF
TRBV19	14	TRBJ1-3	TRBD1	many	TGTGCCAGTATCGACAGGGCAACAAGCAACACCATATATTTT	CASIDRATSNTIYF
TRBV6-1	15	TRBJ2-2	NA	NA	TGTGCCAGCAGTGAGTGGAGGTCACAAACCGGGGAGCTGTTTTTT	CASSEWRSQTGELFF
TRBV10-3	13	TRBJ1-2	NA	many	TGTGCCATCAGGGCCGGGGCTAACTATGGCTACACCTTC	CAIRAGANYGYTF
TRBV27	14	TRBJ2-2	NA	few	TGTGCCAGCACCCGGGGGGCAGGCACCGGGGAGCTGTTTTTT	CASTRGAGTGELFF
TRBV27	15	TRBJ1-1	TRBD1	many	TGTGCCACCTCGAGGGACAGGGGGACGCGTGGTCGGGCTTTCTTT	CATSRDRGTRGRAFF
TRBV6-5	16	TRBJ2-7	NA	many	TGTGCCAGCAGTTACGAGTTTAGGGGGGTATCCTACGAGCAGTACTTC	CASSYEFRGVSYEQYF
TRBV2	17	TRBJ2-7	TRBD2	many	TGTGCCAGCAGTAAACCGGGACTAGCGGGGGTTACCTACGAGCAGTACTTC	CASSKPGLAGVTYEQYF
TRBV6-5	16	TRBJ1-1	TRBD1	many	TGTGCCAGCAGTTACCGCCGGACAGGGGTGAACACTGAAGCTTTCTTT	CASSYRRTGVNTEAFF
TRBV14	17	TRBJ2-2	TRBD1	many	TGTGCCAGCAGCCAACATGTGAGAACAGGGGCCACCGGGGAGCTGTTTTTT	CASSQHVRTGATGELFF
TRBV4-3	17	TRBJ2-7	NA	few	TGCGCCAGCAGCCAAATCCCCGGAGGCCGGGACACTCGGGAGCAGTACTTC	CASSQIPGGRDTREQYF
TRBV6-2/TRBV6-3	16	TRBJ1-5	NA	few	TGTGCCAGCAGTTCGGATCTAGGGGATAGCAATCAGCCCCAGCATTTT	CASSSDLGDSNQPQHF
TRBV2	15	TRBJ1-1	NA	many	TGTGCCAGCAGATACGAACCAGGGCCGGATGCTGAAGCTTTCTTT	CASRYEPGPDAEAFF
TRBV12-3/TRBV12-4	12	TRBJ1-6	NA	many	TGTGCCAGCAGTCCTCTTGACTCACCCCTCCACTTT	CASSPLDSPLHF
TRBV5-1	17	TRBJ2-4	TRBD1	many	TGCGCCAGCAGCTTGGAATCTGGGGCAGGGGGCTGGGACATTCAGTACTTC	CASSLESGAGGWDIQYF
TRBV20-1	11	TRBJ2-2	NA	many	TGCAGTGCTAGAGAAACCGGGGAGCTGTTTTTT	CSARETGELFF
TRBV6-1	13	TRBJ1-2	TRBD1	NA	TGTGCCAGCAGTACAGGGGCCCCCTATGGCTACACCTTC	CASSTGAPYGYTF
TRBV15	14	TRBJ1-1	NA	many	TGTGCCACCAGCACGGGCAGCATGAACACTGAAGCTTTCTTT	CATSTGSMNTEAFF
TRBV7-2	16	TRBJ2-5	TRBD2	NA	TGTGCCAGCATCTTAAAATGGGGCGGGAGTGGAGAGACCCAGTACTTC	CASILKWGGSGETQYF
TRBV2	13	TRBJ2-7	NA	many	TGTGCCAGCAGTGAAGCAGGGGACTACGAGCAGTACTTC	CASSEAGDYEQYF
TRBV19	14	TRBJ1-6	NA	once	TGTGCCAGTACCTCAGAAGCCGATAATTCACCCCTCCACTTT	CASTSEADNSPLHF
TRBV6-5	16	TRBJ2-7	TRBD1	many	TGTGCCAGCAGGGCTCAGCCAGGACAGGGAAGATACGAGCAGTACTTC	CASRAQPGQGRYEQYF
TRBV6-1	15	TRBJ1-5	NA	NA	TGTGCCAGCAGTCCCCGCGGCGCTCCCAATCAGCCCCAGCATTTT	CASSPRGAPNQPQHF
TRBV2	16	TRBJ1-6	TRBD1	NA	TGTGCCAGCAGCCTGGGACAGCAAACTTATAATTCACCCCTCCACTTT	CASSLGQQTYNSPLHF
TRBV11-3	15	TRBJ1-1	NA	many	TGTGCCAGCAGCCTCCGGGGGGGGCCTCGAACTGAAGCTTTCTTT	CASSLRGGPRTEAFF
TRBV7-8	14	TRBJ1-1	TRBD1	many	TGTGCCAGCAGCTTAGCGGGACAGGGGAATGAAGCTTTCTTT	CASSLAGQGNEAFF
TRBV12-3/TRBV12-4	14	TRBJ1-1	TRBD1	many	TGTGCCAGCAGTTCTAGGACAGGGGGCACTGAAGCTTTCTTT	CASSSRTGGTEAFF
TRBV5-1	15	TRBJ2-7	TRBD1	many	TGCGCCAGCAGCCGACTACAGACAGGGACCTACGAGCAGTACTTC	CASSRLQTGTYEQYF
TRBV7-2	15	TRBJ2-7	NA	many	TGTGCCAGCAGCTTACTAGCCTACCTGGGGTACGAGCAGTACTTC	CASSLLAYLGYEQYF
TRBV12-3/TRBV12-4	14	TRBJ1-2	TRBD1	few	TGTGCCAGCACTCAGGGACAGGGCGTATATGGCTACACCTTC	CASTQGQGVYGYTF
TRBV4-2	15	TRBJ1-1	TRBD1	NA	TGTGCCAGCAGTTATTACAGGGGGTTCGCGGCGGAAGCTTTCTTT	CASSYYRGFAAEAFF
TRBV12-3/TRBV12-4	18	TRBJ1-1	TRBD1	many	TGTGCCAGCAGTCTGATTCCGGGACAGGGTTCTCCGAACACTGAAGCTTTCTTT	CASSLIPGQGSPNTEAFF
TRBV6-5	14	TRBJ2-5	NA	many	TGTGCCAGCAGTTTCCAGTCCCCCCAAGAGACCCAGTACTTC	CASSFQSPQETQYF
TRBV20-1	13	TRBJ1-1	TRBD1	many	TGCAGTGCTAGACAGGGGGTTCAGACTGAAGCTTTCTTT	CSARQGVQTEAFF
TRBV6-5	13	TRBJ1-1	NA	many	TGTGCCAGCAGTTACGTGGAGAACACTGAAGCTTTCTTT	CASSYVENTEAFF